The clone carrying this T cell receptor beta chain showed up many times. Its antigen remains unidentified. The data originate from a study of neurological immune-mediated disorders. Study-wide findings and caveats: There was no clinical or MRI feature that was associated with the multiple sclerosis repertoire cluster.

Each CDR3 protein gets one entry after TCRdb re-called the 5' RACE reads with MiXCR. The sample lists nearly 60,000 distinct CDR3 sequences; 3% to 4% were seen once. The V and J ends lost 2 bases and 6 bases respectively, with 14 bases between them. The CDR3 is 14 amino acids. Germline V lookup: CDR1 MDHEN, CDR2 SYDVKM. The clonotype comes from a woman in her sixties or seventies with multiple sclerosis. The V gene is TRBV28, the J gene TRBJ2-7, with unresolved D. Sequenced input: PBMCs. The CDR3: CASSLPGLSREQYF. As DNA, the CDR3 is TGTGCCAGCAGTTTACCCGGTCTGTCACGCGAGCAGTACTTC.